This entry concerns a single T cell receptor beta chain. The data derive from a study of blood T cells in healthy people across ages. Study summary: For every two T cells, template switching captured about one barcoded beta molecule.

Those donating, healthy Caucasian individuals from Russia, were aged about 6 to 100. V was trimmed by 4 bases and J by 1 base, leaving 12 bases between them. The germline gives CDR1 MNHEY, CDR2 SVGAGI. This CDR3 contains 15 residues. It was with a sample-barcoded 5' primer and a J-beta primer mix that a second PCR of roughly 7 to 12 cycles was run. Every single cDNA molecule received a tag from a template-switch adaptor with 12 random nucleotides. Per sample, CDR3-containing paired-end reads numbered at least 3 million. TCRdb analysed the 5' RACE reads with MiXCR anew, one entry per CDR3 protein. This sample has about 1.6 million distinct CDR3 sequences, with roughly 32% found just once.

V usage is TRBV6-5 and J usage is TRBJ2-3; no reliable D call. The clonotype originates from a woman in her 30s in good health. Sequencing used blood. CDR3 loop: CASSSPQAGTDTQYF. For the CDR3, the DNA is TGTGCCAGCAGTTCCCCCCAGGCGGGCACAGATACGCAGTATTTT.